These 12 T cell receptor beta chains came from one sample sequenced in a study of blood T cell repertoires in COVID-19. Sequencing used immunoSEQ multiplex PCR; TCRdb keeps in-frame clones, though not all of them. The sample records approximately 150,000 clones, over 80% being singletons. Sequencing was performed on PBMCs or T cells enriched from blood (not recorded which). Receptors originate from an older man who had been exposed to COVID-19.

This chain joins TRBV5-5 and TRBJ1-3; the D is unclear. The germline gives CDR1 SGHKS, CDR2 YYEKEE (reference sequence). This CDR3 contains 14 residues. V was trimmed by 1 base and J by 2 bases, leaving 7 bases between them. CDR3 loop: CASSLLVAGNTIYF. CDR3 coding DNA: TGTGCCAGCAGCTTGTTGGTAGCTGGAAACACCATATATTTT. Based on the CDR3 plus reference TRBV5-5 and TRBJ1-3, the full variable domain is DAGVTQSPTHLIKTRGQQVTLRCSPISGHKSVSWYQQVLGQGPQFIFQYYEKEERGRGNFPDRFSARQFPNYSSELNVNALLLGDSALYLCASSLLVAGNTIYFGEGSWLTVV.

The CDR3 region is CASSHTLAGSYNEQFF. The CDR3 bases are TGCGCCAGCAGCCACACTCTAGCGGGCTCCTACAATGAGCAGTTCTTC. The rearrangement uses TRBV4-1 and TRBJ2-1; TRBD2 matches 8 bases. Germline CDR1 and CDR2: MGHRA and YSYEKL. This CDR3 is 16 amino acids long. V was pared by 3 bases and J by 0 bases, with 4 bases of the junction left unmatched.

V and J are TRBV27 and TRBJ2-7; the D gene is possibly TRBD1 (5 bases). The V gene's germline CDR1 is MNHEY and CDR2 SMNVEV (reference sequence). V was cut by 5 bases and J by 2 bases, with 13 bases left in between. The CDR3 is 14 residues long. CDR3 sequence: CASSPQTDPYEQYF. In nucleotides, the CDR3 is TGTGCCAGCAGTCCCCAGACAGACCCCTACGAGCAGTACTTC.

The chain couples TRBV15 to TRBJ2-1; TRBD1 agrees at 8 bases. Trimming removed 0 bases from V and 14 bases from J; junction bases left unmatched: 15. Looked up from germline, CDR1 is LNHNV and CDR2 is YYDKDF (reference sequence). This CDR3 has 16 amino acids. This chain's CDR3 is CATSRDTDLSGGGKFF. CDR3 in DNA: TGTGCCACCAGCAGAGATACTGACCTATCAGGGGGCGGAAAGTTCTTC.

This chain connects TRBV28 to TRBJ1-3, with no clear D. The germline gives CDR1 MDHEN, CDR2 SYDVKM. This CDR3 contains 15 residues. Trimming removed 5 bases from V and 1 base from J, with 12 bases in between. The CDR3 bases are TGTGCCAGCAGTCATACCTCCGGGTCTGGAAACACCATATATTTT. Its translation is CASSHTSGSGNTIYF.

CDR3 in amino acids: CASSQDLGQTNEKLFF. The CDR3 nucleotides are TGCGCCAGCAGCCAAGATCTGGGACAAACTAATGAAAAACTGTTTTTT. The chain is built from TRBV4-3 and TRBJ1-4, with a tentative D call TRBD1 (6 bases). Per germline, CDR1 LGHNA and CDR2 YSLEER. V was cut by 0 bases and J by 1 base, with 9 bases left in between. This CDR3 is 16 amino acids long.

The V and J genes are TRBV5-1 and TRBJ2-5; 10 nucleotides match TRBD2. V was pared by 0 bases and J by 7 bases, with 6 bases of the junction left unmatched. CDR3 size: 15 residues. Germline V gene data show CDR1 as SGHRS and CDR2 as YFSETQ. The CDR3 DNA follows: TGCGCCAGCAGCTTGGCCAGCGGGGGGGTCCCGACCCAGTACTTC. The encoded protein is CASSLASGGVPTQYF.

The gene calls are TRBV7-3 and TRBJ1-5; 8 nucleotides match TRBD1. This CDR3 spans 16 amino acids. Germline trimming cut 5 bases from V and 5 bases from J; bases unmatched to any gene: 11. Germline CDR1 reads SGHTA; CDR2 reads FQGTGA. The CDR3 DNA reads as TGTGCCAGCAGCCATCCCGGGACAGGAGGACATCAGCCCCAGCATTTT. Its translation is CASSHPGTGGHQPQHF.

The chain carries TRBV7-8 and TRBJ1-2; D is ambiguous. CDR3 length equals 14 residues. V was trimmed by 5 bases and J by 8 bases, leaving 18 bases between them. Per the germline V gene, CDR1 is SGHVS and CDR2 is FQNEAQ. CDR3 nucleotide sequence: TGTGCCAGCAGCCCCCTGTACGCCGGCGGAGGCTACACCTTC. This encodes CASSPLYAGGGYTF. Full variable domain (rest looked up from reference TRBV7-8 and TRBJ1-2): GAGVSQSPRYKVAKRGQDVALRCDPISGHVSLFWYQQALGQGPEFLTYFQNEAQLDKSGLPSDRFFAERPEGSVSTLKIQRTQQEDSAVYLCASSPLYAGGGYTFGSGTRLTVV.

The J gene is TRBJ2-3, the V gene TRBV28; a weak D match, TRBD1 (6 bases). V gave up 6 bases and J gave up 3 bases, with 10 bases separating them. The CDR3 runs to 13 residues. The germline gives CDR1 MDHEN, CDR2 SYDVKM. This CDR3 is CASRADSTDTQYF. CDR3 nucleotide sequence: TGTGCCAGCAGGGCGGACAGTACAGATACGCAGTATTTT. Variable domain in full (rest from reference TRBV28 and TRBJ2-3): DVKVTQSSRYLVKRTGEKVFLECVQDMDHENMFWYRQDPGLGLRLIYFSYDVKMKEKGDIPEGYSVSREKKERFSLILESASTNQTSMYLCASRADSTDTQYFGPGTRLTVL.

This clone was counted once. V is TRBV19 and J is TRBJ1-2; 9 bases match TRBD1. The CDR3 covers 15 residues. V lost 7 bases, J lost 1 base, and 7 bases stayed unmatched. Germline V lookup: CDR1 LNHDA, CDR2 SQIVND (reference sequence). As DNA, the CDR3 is TGTGCCAGTACCGATGCGGGACAGGGTAACTATGGCTACACCTTC. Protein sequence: CASTDAGQGNYGYTF.

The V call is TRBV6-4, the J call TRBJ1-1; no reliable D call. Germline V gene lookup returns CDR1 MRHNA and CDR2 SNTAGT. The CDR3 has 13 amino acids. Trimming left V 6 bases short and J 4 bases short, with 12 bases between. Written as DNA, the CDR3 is TGTGCCAGCAGCCGCGAAGGGAGCACTGAAGCTTTCTTT. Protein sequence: CASSREGSTEAFF.